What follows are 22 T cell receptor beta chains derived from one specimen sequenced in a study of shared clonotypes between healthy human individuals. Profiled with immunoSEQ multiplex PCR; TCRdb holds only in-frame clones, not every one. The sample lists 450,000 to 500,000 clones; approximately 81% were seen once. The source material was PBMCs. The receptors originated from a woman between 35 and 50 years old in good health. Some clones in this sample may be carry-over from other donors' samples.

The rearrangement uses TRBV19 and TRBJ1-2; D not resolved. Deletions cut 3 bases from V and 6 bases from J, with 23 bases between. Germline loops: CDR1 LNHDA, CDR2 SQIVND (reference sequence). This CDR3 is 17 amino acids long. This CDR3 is CASSMVIGTVPRNGYTF. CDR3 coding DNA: TGTGCCAGTAGTATGGTGATTGGAACAGTGCCCAGGAATGGCTACACCTTC.

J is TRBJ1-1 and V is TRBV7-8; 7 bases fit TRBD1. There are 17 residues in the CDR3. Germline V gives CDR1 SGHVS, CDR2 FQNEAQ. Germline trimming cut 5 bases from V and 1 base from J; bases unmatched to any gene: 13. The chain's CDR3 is CASSPSLVRTGNTEAFF. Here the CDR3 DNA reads TGTGCCAGCAGCCCTTCCTTGGTCCGGACAGGGAACACTGAAGCTTTCTTT.

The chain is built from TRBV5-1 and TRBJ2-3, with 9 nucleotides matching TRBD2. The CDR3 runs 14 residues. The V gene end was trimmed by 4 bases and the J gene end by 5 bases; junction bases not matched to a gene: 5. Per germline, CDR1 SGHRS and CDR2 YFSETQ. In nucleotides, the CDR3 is TGCGCCAGCAGCGCCCAACTAGCGGGAGATACGCAGTATTTT. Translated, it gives CASSAQLAGDTQYF.

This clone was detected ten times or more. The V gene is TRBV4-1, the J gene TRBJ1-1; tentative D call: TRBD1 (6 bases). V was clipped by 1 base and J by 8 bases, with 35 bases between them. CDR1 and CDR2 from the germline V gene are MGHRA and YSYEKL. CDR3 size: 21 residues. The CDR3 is CASSQVWGASVLMDAKDEAFF. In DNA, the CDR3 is TGCGCCAGCAGCCAAGTGTGGGGGGCTTCGGTTCTAATGGACGCGAAAGACGAAGCTTTCTTT.

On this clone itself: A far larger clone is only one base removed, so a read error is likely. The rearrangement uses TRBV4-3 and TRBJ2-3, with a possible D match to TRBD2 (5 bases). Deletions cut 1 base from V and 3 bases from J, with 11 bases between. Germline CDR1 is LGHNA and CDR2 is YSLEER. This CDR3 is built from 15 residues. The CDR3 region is CASSQAKGDTDTQYF. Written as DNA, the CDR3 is TGCGCCAGCAGCCAAGCAAAGGGAGATACAGATACGCAGTATTTT.

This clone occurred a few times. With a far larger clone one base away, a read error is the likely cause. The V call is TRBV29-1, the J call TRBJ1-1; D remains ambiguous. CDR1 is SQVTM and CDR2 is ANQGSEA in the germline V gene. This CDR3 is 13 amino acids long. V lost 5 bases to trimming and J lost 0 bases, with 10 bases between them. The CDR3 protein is CSVSRYLNTEAFF. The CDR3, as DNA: TGCAGCGTTAGCAGGTACTTGAACACTGAAGCTTTCTTT.

The CDR3 sequence is CASRPTGGYEQYF. CDR3 sequence (DNA): TGTGCCAGCAGACCGACCGGGGGATACGAGCAGTACTTC. The chain is built from TRBV28 and TRBJ2-7; a weak D match, TRBD2 (6 bases). The ends were cut back, 6 bases at V and 4 bases at J, with 13 bases in the middle. The germline gives CDR1 MDHEN, CDR2 SYDVKM. The CDR3 contains 13 residues.

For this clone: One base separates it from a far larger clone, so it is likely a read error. The CDR3: CASSRDISTRELFF. As DNA, the CDR3 is TGTGCCAGCAGCCGGGACATTTCCACCAGGGAGCTGTTTTTT. This chain uses TRBV6-4 with TRBJ2-2, with D maybe TRBD1 (6 bases). The CDR3 contains 14 residues. Germline values: CDR1 MRHNA, CDR2 SNTAGT.

The CDR3 loop is CASSPTLRGLTDTQYF. The DNA for the CDR3 is TGTGCCAGCAGCCCCACCCTGAGGGGGCTCACAGATACGCAGTATTTT. The chain recombines TRBV14 with TRBJ2-3, with 7 bases matching TRBD1. Germline V lookup: CDR1 SGHDN, CDR2 FVKESK. Trimming cost V 4 bases and J 2 bases; bases outside gene matches: 9. The CDR3 extends over 16 amino acids.

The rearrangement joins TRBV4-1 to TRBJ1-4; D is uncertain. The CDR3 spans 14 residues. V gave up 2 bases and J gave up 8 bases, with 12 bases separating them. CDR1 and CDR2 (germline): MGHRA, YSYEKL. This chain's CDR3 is CASSQPPPREKLFF. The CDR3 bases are TGCGCCAGCAGCCAACCACCTCCCCGAGAAAAACTGTTTTTT.

Here the CDR3 DNA reads TGTGCCAGCAGCGTAGGAACCCTCCCCACGAAAGAGACCCAGTACTTC. It codes for CASSVGTLPTKETQYF. The chain has TRBV9 and TRBJ2-5, with D hard to call. This CDR3 comprises 16 residues. V was pared by 0 bases and J by 3 bases, with 15 bases between. Per the germline V gene, CDR1 is SGDLS and CDR2 is YYNGEE. Full variable domain (outside the CDR3, taken from reference TRBV9 and TRBJ2-5): DSGVTQTPKHLITATGQRVTLRCSPRSGDLSVYWYQQSLDQGLQFLIQYYNGEERAKGNILERFSAQQFPDLHSELNLSSLELGDSALYFCASSVGTLPTKETQYFGPGTRLLVL.

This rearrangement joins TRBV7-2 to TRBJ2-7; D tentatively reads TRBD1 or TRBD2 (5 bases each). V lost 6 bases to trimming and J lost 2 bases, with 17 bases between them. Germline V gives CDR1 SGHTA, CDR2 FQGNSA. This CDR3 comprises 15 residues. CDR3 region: CASRLGTDLTYEQYF. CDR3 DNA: TGTGCCAGCAGACTCGGGACGGACCTTACCTACGAGCAGTACTTC.

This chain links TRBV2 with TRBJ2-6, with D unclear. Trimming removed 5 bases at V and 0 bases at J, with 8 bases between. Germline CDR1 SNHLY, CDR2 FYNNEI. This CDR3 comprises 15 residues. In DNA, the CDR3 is TGTGCCAGCAGTCCCTTACCCTCTGGGGCCAACGTCCTGACTTTC. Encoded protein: CASSPLPSGANVLTF.

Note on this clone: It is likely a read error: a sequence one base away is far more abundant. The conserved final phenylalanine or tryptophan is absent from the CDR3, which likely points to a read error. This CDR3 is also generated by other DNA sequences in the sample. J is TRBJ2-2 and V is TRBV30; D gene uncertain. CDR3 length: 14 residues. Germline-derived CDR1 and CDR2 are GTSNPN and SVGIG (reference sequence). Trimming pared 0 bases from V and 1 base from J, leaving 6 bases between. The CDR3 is CAWSVRRNTGELFL. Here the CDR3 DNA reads TGTGCCTGGAGTGTGAGGCGGAACACCGGGGAGCTGTTTTTG.

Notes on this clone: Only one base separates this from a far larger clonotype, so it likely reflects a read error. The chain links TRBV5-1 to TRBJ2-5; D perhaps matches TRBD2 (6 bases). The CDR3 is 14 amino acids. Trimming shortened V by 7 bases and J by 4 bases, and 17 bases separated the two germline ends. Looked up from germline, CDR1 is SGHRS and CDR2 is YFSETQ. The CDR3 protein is CASASGSGGETQYF. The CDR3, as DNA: TGCGCCAGCGCTTCGGGCTCCGGGGGAGAGACCCAGTACTTC.

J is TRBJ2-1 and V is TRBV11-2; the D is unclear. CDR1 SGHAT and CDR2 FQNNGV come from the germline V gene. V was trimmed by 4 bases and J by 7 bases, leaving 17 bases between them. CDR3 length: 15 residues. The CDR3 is CASSSRLDRLNEQFF. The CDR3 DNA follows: TGTGCCAGCAGCTCCCGACTGGACCGGTTGAATGAGCAGTTCTTC.

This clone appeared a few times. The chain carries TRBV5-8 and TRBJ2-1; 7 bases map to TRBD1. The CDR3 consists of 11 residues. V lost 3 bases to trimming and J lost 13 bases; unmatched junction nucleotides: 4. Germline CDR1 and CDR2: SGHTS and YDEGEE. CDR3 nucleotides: TGTGCCAGCAGCTCTAGGGACAGACAGTTCTTC. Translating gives CASSSRDRQFF.

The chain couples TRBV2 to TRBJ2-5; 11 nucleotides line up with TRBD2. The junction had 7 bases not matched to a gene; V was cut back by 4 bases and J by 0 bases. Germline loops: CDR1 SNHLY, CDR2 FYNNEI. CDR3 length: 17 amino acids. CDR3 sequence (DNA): TGTGCCAGCAGTGGGTGGGGGACTAGCGGAGACCAAGAGACCCAGTACTTC. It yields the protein CASSGWGTSGDQETQYF. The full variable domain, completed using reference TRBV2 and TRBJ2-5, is EPEVTQTPSHQVTQMGQEVILRCVPISNHLYFYWYRQILGQKVEFLVSFYNNEISEKSEIFDDQFSVERPDGSNFTLKIRSTKLEDSAMYFCASSGWGTSGDQETQYFGPGTRLLVL.

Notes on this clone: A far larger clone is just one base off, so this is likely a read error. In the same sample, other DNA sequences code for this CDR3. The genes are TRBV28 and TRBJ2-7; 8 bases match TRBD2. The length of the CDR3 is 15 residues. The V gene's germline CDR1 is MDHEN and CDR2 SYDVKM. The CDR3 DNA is TGTGCCAGCAGTGGGGGACTAGGGAGCTCCTACGAGCAGTATTTC. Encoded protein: CASSGGLGSSYEQYF. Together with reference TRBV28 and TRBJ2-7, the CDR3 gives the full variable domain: DVKVTQSSRYLVKRTGEKVFLECVQDMDHENMFWYRQDPGLGLRLIYFSYDVKMKEKGDIPEGYSVSREKKERFSLILESASTNQTSMYLCASSGGLGSSYEQYFGPGTRLTVT.

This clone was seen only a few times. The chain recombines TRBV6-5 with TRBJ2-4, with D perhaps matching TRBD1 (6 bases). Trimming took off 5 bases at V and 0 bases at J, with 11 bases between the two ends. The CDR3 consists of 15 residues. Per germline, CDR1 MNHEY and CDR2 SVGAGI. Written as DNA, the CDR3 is TGTGCCAGCAGTGCACAGGGCTTAGCCAAAAACATTCAGTACTTC. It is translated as CASSAQGLAKNIQYF.

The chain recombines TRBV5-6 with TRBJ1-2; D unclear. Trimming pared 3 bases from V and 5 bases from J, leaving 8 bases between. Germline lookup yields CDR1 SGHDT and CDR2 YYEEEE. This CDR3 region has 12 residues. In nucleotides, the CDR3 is TGTGCCAGCAGCTCTACAGTTTATGGCTACACCTTC. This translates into CASSSTVYGYTF.

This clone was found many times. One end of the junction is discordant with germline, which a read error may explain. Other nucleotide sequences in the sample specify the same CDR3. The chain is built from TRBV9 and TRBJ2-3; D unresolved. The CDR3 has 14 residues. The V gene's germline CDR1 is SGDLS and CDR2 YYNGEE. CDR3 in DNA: TGTGCCAGCAGTGAGCGCCTTAGCACGGATACGCAGTATTTT. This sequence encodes CASSERLSTDTQYF.